This passage covers 28 T cell receptor beta chains from one sample sequenced in a study of blood T cell repertoires in COVID-19. Sequencing was performed with immunoSEQ multiplex PCR; in TCRdb, only in-frame clones are kept and a portion is missing. The sample has 300,000 to 400,000 clones, 87% seen once. Sequencing was done on a sample of peripheral blood. These receptor sequences come from a young man with COVID-19, enrolled during active disease.

CDR3 in amino acids: CASSPPERGGNTGELFF. The CDR3 coding sequence is TGTGCCAGCAGTCCCCCCGAGAGAGGGGGGAACACCGGGGAGCTGTTTTTT. The V gene is TRBV6-4, the J gene TRBJ2-2; the D gene is possibly TRBD1 (6 bases). Deletions cut 5 bases from V and 1 base from J, with 17 bases between. This CDR3 region has 17 residues. The V gene's germline CDR1 is MRHNA and CDR2 SNTAGT.

The chain joins TRBV28 to TRBJ2-2; 7 bases are a match to TRBD1. Unmatched junction bases numbered 13, after V lost 7 bases and J lost 2 bases. Germline V gene sequence: CDR1 MDHEN, CDR2 SYDVKM. This CDR3 spans 17 amino acids. The CDR3 region is CASTLTSSGGNTGELFF. CDR3 DNA: TGTGCCAGCACCCTAACCTCTTCAGGGGGAAACACCGGGGAGCTGTTTTTT. The variable domain in full, completed from reference TRBV28 and TRBJ2-2, reads DVKVTQSSRYLVKRTGEKVFLECVQDMDHENMFWYRQDPGLGLRLIYFSYDVKMKEKGDIPEGYSVSREKKERFSLILESASTNQTSMYLCASTLTSSGGNTGELFFGEGSRLTVL.

CDR3 residues: CASSYGEGGEQYF. CDR3 DNA sequence: TGCGCCAGCTCTTACGGGGAAGGGGGCGAGCAGTACTTC. The V call is TRBV5-1, the J call TRBJ2-7; the D gene is possibly TRBD1 (6 bases). The V and J ends lost 7 bases and 6 bases respectively, with 17 bases between them. This CDR3 contains 13 residues. Germline loops: CDR1 SGHRS, CDR2 YFSETQ.

This clone was recorded only once. The V call is TRBV18, the J call TRBJ2-7; 7 bases line up with TRBD1. Per germline, CDR1 KGHSH and CDR2 LQKENI. Germline trimming cut 2 bases from V and 4 bases from J; bases unmatched to any gene: 11. The CDR3 is 16 amino acids. The CDR3 here is CASSPWEWDSYYEQYF. CDR3 DNA: TGTGCCAGCTCACCATGGGAGTGGGACAGCTATTACGAGCAGTACTTC.

J is TRBJ2-1 and V is TRBV28, with 11 bases lining up with TRBD2. Germline CDR1 is MDHEN and CDR2 is SYDVKM. This CDR3 region has 15 residues. V gave up 6 bases and J gave up 7 bases; unmatched junction bases: 8. The CDR3 DNA is TGTGCCAGCAGATTAGCGGGAGGGCCGGGGAATGAGCAGTTCTTC. Amino acids: CASRLAGGPGNEQFF. Full variable domain (remainder filled in from reference TRBV28 and TRBJ2-1): DVKVTQSSRYLVKRTGEKVFLECVQDMDHENMFWYRQDPGLGLRLIYFSYDVKMKEKGDIPEGYSVSREKKERFSLILESASTNQTSMYLCASRLAGGPGNEQFFGPGTRLTVL.

V gene TRBV6-2 or TRBV6-3 combines with J gene TRBJ1-1, with TRBD1 matching over 9 bases. The germline gives CDR1 MNHEY, CDR2 SVGEGT. V gave up 2 bases and J gave up 3 bases; unmatched junction bases: 10. The CDR3 is 17 amino acids. The CDR3 nucleotides are TGTGCCAGCAGTTACAATCGGGACAGGGCCTTTTACACTGAAGCTTTCTTT. Translation: CASSYNRDRAFYTEAFF.

This clone was found a few times. V gene TRBV28 combines with J gene TRBJ1-5, with 8 bases that match TRBD1. The trim removed 11 bases at V and 1 base at J, leaving 7 bases unmatched. Germline V gene sequence: CDR1 MDHEN, CDR2 SYDVKM. This CDR3 has 14 residues. This CDR3 is CAGKTGASNQPQHF. Written as DNA, the CDR3 is TGTGCCGGCAAGACAGGGGCAAGCAATCAGCCCCAGCATTTT. Full variable domain (remainder filled in from reference TRBV28 and TRBJ1-5): DVKVTQSSRYLVKRTGEKVFLECVQDMDHENMFWYRQDPGLGLRLIYFSYDVKMKEKGDIPEGYSVSREKKERFSLILESASTNQTSMYLCAGKTGASNQPQHFGDGTRLSIL.

V gene TRBV24-1 combines with J gene TRBJ2-2; D is perhaps TRBD2 (6 bases). V lost 2 bases to trimming and J lost 5 bases, with 14 bases between them. Germline CDR1 reads KGHDR; CDR2 reads SFDVKD. The CDR3 extends over 16 amino acids. The CDR3 DNA follows: TGTGCCACCAGTGATTGGGGGACCGGGGGTACCGGGGAGCTGTTTTTT. The encoded protein is CATSDWGTGGTGELFF.

This clone has just a few counts. The chain joins TRBV28 to TRBJ1-5; tentatively, D is TRBD1 (5 bases). This CDR3 is 16 amino acids long. CDR1 is MDHEN, CDR2 SYDVKM, per germline. V was clipped by 1 base and J by 1 base, with 11 bases between them. The CDR3 bases are TGTGCCAGCAGTTTATATGTACAGGCCAGCAATCAGCCCCAGCATTTT. Its protein is CASSLYVQASNQPQHF.

The V call is TRBV5-1, the J call TRBJ2-5; a possible D gene is TRBD1 (5 bases). The J call is in doubt because the DNA end fits TRBJ2-7 better. Germline V CDR1 and CDR2: SGHRS, YFSETQ. There are 16 residues in the CDR3. This chain's CDR3 is CASSPVDSRRGYEQYF. The CDR3 DNA reads as TGCGCCAGCAGCCCTGTCGACAGTCGGAGAGGCTACGAGCAGTACTTC.

The chain uses TRBV7-2 and TRBJ2-5; 7 nucleotides agree with TRBD1. Germline lookup yields CDR1 SGHTA and CDR2 FQGNSA. The CDR3 runs 15 residues. Trimming removed 5 bases from V and 2 bases from J; junction bases left unmatched: 8. As DNA, the CDR3 is TGTGCCAGCAGCCCGAGGACAGGACCTCAAGAGACCCAGTACTTC. Protein: CASSPRTGPQETQYF.

A note on this clone: In the same sample, other DNA sequences code for this CDR3. This chain joins TRBV9 and TRBJ1-4; D not certain. This CDR3 contains 15 residues. The germline V and J ends were trimmed by 2 bases and 2 bases, with 10 bases remaining between them. CDR1 and CDR2 (germline): SGDLS, YYNGEE. The CDR3 loop reads CASSVGGSTNEKLFF. DNA of the CDR3: TGTGCCAGCAGCGTTGGAGGGTCGACTAATGAAAAACTGTTTTTT. Full variable domain (remainder filled in from reference TRBV9 and TRBJ1-4): DSGVTQTPKHLITATGQRVTLRCSPRSGDLSVYWYQQSLDQGLQFLIQYYNGEERAKGNILERFSAQQFPDLHSELNLSSLELGDSALYFCASSVGGSTNEKLFFGSGTQLSVL.

V gene TRBV23-1 combines with J gene TRBJ2-7; 11 nucleotides match TRBD1. TRBV23-1 belongs to the ORF category, with a function that is uncertain. CDR3 length equals 17 residues. The V segment lost 4 bases and the J segment 2 bases; nucleotides outside the gene matches: 10. The CDR3 DNA sequence: TGCGCCAGCAGTCGAAGCACTCCGGGACAGGGGGCCTACGAGCAGTACTTC. It codes for CASSRSTPGQGAYEQYF.

This clone occurred a few times. The CDR3 sequence is CASSSAGLSPLHF. The CDR3 nucleotides are TGTGCCAGCAGCTCGGCGGGACTATCACCCCTCCACTTT. The chain couples TRBV7-3 to TRBJ1-6, with D possibly matching TRBD1 (5 bases). Trimming removed 4 bases at V and 10 bases at J, with 11 bases between. This CDR3 is 13 amino acids long. The V gene's germline CDR1 is SGHTA and CDR2 FQGTGA.

This chain connects TRBV7-8 to TRBJ1-1; weak D call: TRBD1 (5 bases). V was cut by 5 bases and J by 0 bases, with 10 bases left in between. This CDR3 spans 14 amino acids. Germline CDR1 SGHVS, CDR2 FQNEAQ. The chain's CDR3 is CASSRQNMNTEAFF. CDR3 DNA sequence: TGTGCCAGCAGCAGACAGAACATGAACACTGAAGCTTTCTTT. Using reference TRBV7-8 and TRBJ1-1 for the parts outside the CDR3, the full variable domain is GAGVSQSPRYKVAKRGQDVALRCDPISGHVSLFWYQQALGQGPEFLTYFQNEAQLDKSGLPSDRFFAERPEGSVSTLKIQRTQQEDSAVYLCASSRQNMNTEAFFGQGTRLTVV.

The chain joins TRBV9 to TRBJ2-7, with TRBD2 as a possible D gene (6 bases). The germline V gene encodes CDR1 SGDLS and CDR2 YYNGEE. CDR3 size: 14 residues. V lost 0 bases and J 7 bases, leaving 14 bases between the germline ends. In DNA, the CDR3 is TGTGCCAGCAGCGTAGTTAGCGGCACTGGAGAGCAGTACTTC. Amino acids: CASSVVSGTGEQYF.

V gene TRBV7-9 combines with J gene TRBJ2-6, with 7 bases fitting TRBD1. CDR3 length: 16 residues. Unmatched junction bases numbered 3, after V lost 1 base and J lost 3 bases. The V gene's germline CDR1 is SEHNR and CDR2 FQNEAQ (reference sequence). The CDR3 sequence: CASSLVRGRGANVLTF. The CDR3 DNA is TGTGCCAGCAGCTTAGTTAGGGGGCGTGGGGCCAACGTCCTGACTTTC.

The chain combines TRBV18 with TRBJ1-6; TRBD1 aligns across 11 bases. J gave up 5 bases and V 4 bases, and 1 base lay outside the gene matches. The germline gives CDR1 KGHSH, CDR2 LQKENI. The CDR3 runs 15 residues. This chain's CDR3 is CASSRDRGNNSPLHF. The CDR3 DNA reads TGTGCCAGCTCACGGGACAGGGGGAATAATTCACCCCTCCACTTT.

The V and J genes are TRBV6-5 and TRBJ1-3; D perhaps matches TRBD1 (6 bases). The ends were cut back, 7 bases at V and 2 bases at J, with 9 bases in the middle. The germline gives CDR1 MNHEY, CDR2 SVGAGI. The CDR3 sequence is 13 residues long. CDR3: CASTRTAGNTIYF. Here the CDR3 DNA reads TGTGCCAGCACCCGGACAGCTGGAAACACCATATATTTT.

The chain couples TRBV3-1 (or the pseudogene TRBV3-2) to TRBJ1-2; D call uncertain. Germline CDR1 is LGHDT and CDR2 is YNNKEL (reference sequence). Trimming shortened V by 4 bases and J by 0 bases, and 15 bases separated the two germline ends. This CDR3 spans 16 amino acids. CDR3 sequence reads: CASSPPRHQANYGYTF. The CDR3 region has the DNA TGTGCCAGCAGCCCTCCACGACATCAGGCTAACTATGGCTACACCTTC.

The V gene is TRBV6-5, the J gene TRBJ2-7; possible D gene TRBD2, 7 bases. This CDR3 comprises 15 residues. Per the germline V gene, CDR1 is MNHEY and CDR2 is SVGAGI. Trimming stripped 6 bases from V and 3 bases from J, with 18 bases between. The CDR3 DNA sequence: TGTGCCAGCAGCCACGAAGGGGGGGCGGGCTACGAGCAGTACTTC. Translating gives CASSHEGGAGYEQYF.

The V gene is TRBV7-9, the J gene TRBJ2-5; possible D gene TRBD1, 6 bases. V was cut by 1 base and J by 3 bases, with 12 bases left in between. The CDR3 spans 15 residues. CDR1 and CDR2 from the germline V gene are SEHNR and FQNEAQ (reference sequence). The chain's CDR3 is CASSLGARGKETQYF. The CDR3, as DNA: TGTGCCAGCAGCTTAGGTGCCAGGGGTAAAGAGACCCAGTACTTC.

The rearrangement uses TRBV18 and TRBJ2-1, with 7 bases matching TRBD2. CDR1 is KGHSH and CDR2 is LQKENI in the germline V gene. This CDR3 spans 16 amino acids. The junction had 14 bases not matched to a gene; V was cut back by 3 bases and J by 9 bases. The CDR3 loop is CASSPGGDPGIGEQFF. DNA of the CDR3: TGTGCCAGCTCACCGGGGGGGGATCCGGGAATAGGTGAGCAGTTCTTC.

The chain links TRBV7-7 to TRBJ1-5; possibly TRBD1 for D (5 bases). The CDR3 length is 13 residues. CDR1 is SSHAT, CDR2 FNYEAQ, per germline (reference sequence). V was cut by 5 bases and J by 5 bases, with 10 bases left in between. The CDR3 loop is CASSRGEDQPQHF. The CDR3 coding sequence is TGTGCCAGCAGCCGGGGGGAAGATCAGCCCCAGCATTTT.

V and J are TRBV19 and TRBJ1-1; 9 bases align to TRBD1. Per the germline V gene, CDR1 is LNHDA and CDR2 is SQIVND (reference sequence). V lost 4 bases to trimming and J lost 3 bases; unmatched junction nucleotides: 6. There are 15 residues in the CDR3. The CDR3, as DNA: TGTGCCAGTAGTACCCGGGGGACAGGGTACACTGAAGCTTTCTTT. Translation gives CASSTRGTGYTEAFF.

The genes are TRBV7-3 and TRBJ2-5; TRBD2 might be the D (6 bases). Trimming took off 0 bases at V and 0 bases at J, with 8 bases between the two ends. The CDR3 contains 15 residues. Per germline, CDR1 SGHTA and CDR2 FQGTGA. CDR3 sequence: CASSLTSGHQETQYF. Here the CDR3 DNA reads TGTGCCAGCAGCTTAACTAGCGGTCACCAAGAGACCCAGTACTTC.

This sequence joins TRBV7-3 and TRBJ2-2, with D maybe TRBD2 (6 bases). The length of the CDR3 is 15 residues. CDR1 is SGHTA, CDR2 FQGTGA, per germline. Trimming took 5 bases from V and 0 from J, leaving 10 bases between them. In DNA, the CDR3 is TGTGCCAGCAGCCGCGGCGGGGCGAACACCGGGGAGCTGTTTTTT. Its translation is CASSRGGANTGELFF.

V usage is TRBV12-1 and J usage is TRBJ1-5; the D call of TRBD1 is as the table states it, not checked on the DNA. TRBV12-1 is a listed pseudogene. The CDR3 has 18 amino acids. For the CDR3, the DNA is TGTGCCAGCAGCTTACCCCGGGACAGGGAACGAAGCAATCAGCCCCAGCATTTT. It codes for CASSLPRDRERSNQPQHF.